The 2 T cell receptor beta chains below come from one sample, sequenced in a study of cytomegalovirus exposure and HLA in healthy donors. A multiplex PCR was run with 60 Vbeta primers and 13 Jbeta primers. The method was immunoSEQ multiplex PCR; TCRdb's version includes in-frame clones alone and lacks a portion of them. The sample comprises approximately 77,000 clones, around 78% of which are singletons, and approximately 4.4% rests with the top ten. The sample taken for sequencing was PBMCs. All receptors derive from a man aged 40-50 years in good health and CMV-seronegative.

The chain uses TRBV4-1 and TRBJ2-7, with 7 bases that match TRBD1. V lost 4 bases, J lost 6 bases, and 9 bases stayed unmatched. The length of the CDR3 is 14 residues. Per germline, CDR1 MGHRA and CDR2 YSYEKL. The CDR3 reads CASSPTTDRAEQYF. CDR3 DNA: TGCGCCAGCAGCCCAACGACCGACAGGGCCGAGCAGTACTTC.

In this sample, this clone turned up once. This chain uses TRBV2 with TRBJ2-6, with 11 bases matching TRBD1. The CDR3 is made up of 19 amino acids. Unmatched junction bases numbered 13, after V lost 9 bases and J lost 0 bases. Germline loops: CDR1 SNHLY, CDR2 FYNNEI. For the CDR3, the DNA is TGTGCCAGGAAGGGGATCCTCGGGACAGGGGGCTCTGGGGCCAACGTCCTGACTTTC. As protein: CARKGILGTGGSGANVLTF.